This T cell receptor (beta chain) was obtained from a study of blood T cell repertoires in COVID-19. Measured with immunoSEQ multiplex PCR; TCRdb has only the in-frame clones, and not every one. Of 60,000 or so clones in the sample, over 75% were seen once. The junction had 1 base not matched to a gene; V was cut back by 2 bases and J by 4 bases. Germline V gene data show CDR1 as MNHEY and CDR2 as SVGAGI. The CDR3 is 14 residues long. The sequenced sample was peripheral blood. The receptor's source is a human donor in a cohort sampled during active COVID-19. The chain employs TRBV6-5 and TRBJ2-7; 11 nucleotides match TRBD1. The CDR3 reads CASSYGTGGYEQYF. For the CDR3, the DNA is TGTGCCAGCAGTTACGGGACAGGGGGTTACGAGCAGTACTTC.